Sequencing of this T cell receptor beta chain was carried out in a study of cytomegalovirus exposure and HLA in healthy donors. General study results and limits: The study listed roughly 160 cytomegalovirus-associated TCR beta chains. The TCR clusters that emerged in the first cohort tended, a later analysis found, to co-occur in the approximately 110 validation repertoires. As confirmed in vitro, a few CMV-associated chains were specific for CMV antigens.

The repertoire was sequenced with immunoSEQ multiplex PCR; TCRdb's copy has only in-frame clones and lacks some. The sample yields 200,000 to 250,000 clones, less than 85% seen once. This clone was seen just once. Its specificity is not known. The CDR3 has 18 amino acids. J gave up 3 bases and V 0 bases, and 12 bases lay outside the gene matches. The germline CDR1 and CDR2 sequences are MGHRA and YSYEKL. This clonotype originated in a woman aged 18-30 years in good health and CMV-seronegative. Sequenced sample: PBMCs. The chain employs TRBV4-1 and TRBJ2-7; 9 positions match TRBD1. CDR3 amino acids: CASSQDSLGTGTGYEQYF. CDR3 coding DNA: TGCGCCAGCAGCCAAGATAGCCTAGGGACAGGGACAGGCTACGAGCAGTACTTC.